This record covers a single TCR beta chain. Its specificity is not known. Deletions cut 7 bases from V and 0 bases from J, with 25 bases between. CDR3 length equals 18 residues. Germline CDR1 is SNHLY and CDR2 is FYNNEI. Naive CD8 isolation took CD45RO-negative cells positively selected for CCR7 and excluded terminally differentiated effector memory CD45RA+ cells. The assay was immunoSEQ multiplex PCR, and TCRdb's table has in-frame clones only and misses some. The sample carries approximately 650,000 clones, about 95% recorded once. This specimen belongs to a study of shared clonotypes between healthy human individuals. Findings and caveats of the study: Among donors, clonotype sharing was expected to be affected by sequencing depth.

V is TRBV2 and J is TRBJ2-7; D remains ambiguous. The material sequenced was naive CD8+ T cells sorted from blood. This TCR came from a young woman in good health. The CDR3 region is CASTGSIADVRSSYEQYF. As DNA, the CDR3 is TGTGCCAGCACCGGAAGTATAGCAGACGTAAGGAGCTCCTACGAGCAGTACTTC.